This entry lists 12 T cell receptor beta chains sequenced from one sample in a study of T cells of healthy individuals (dated by TCRdb to 2017 to 2018). The receptor library was made with 5' RACE. The sequencer listed for this sample is Illumina MiSeq. The public sequencing data were trimmed at Q25 with fastp and processed into clonotypes with MiXCR by TCRdb, which kept only in-frame beta chains. When rows share a CDR3 protein, they turn into one entry using the most common DNA and genes. Within this sample are approximately 58,000 distinct CDR3 sequences, with under 15% of them counted one time only. Of the sample, roughly a sixth falls within the top ten clones. These receptors all stem from a human donor in good health.

This clonotype was recorded at least ten times. The chain joins TRBV9 to TRBJ2-1; D gene ambiguous. In germline, CDR1 is SGDLS, CDR2 YYNGEE. The V end lost 1 base, the J end lost 7 bases, and 9 bases lay between the germline ends. CDR3 length equals 13 residues. DNA for the CDR3: TGTGCCAGCAGCGTACTCGCTGGGAATGAGCAGTTCTTC. Protein: CASSVLAGNEQFF.

The chain's CDR3 is CASSLGRGSPQHF. The CDR3, as DNA: TGTGCCAGCTCCCTAGGAAGGGGATCGCCCCAGCATTTT. V gene TRBV6-2 or TRBV6-3 combines with J gene TRBJ1-5; a possible D gene is TRBD1 (5 bases). The CDR3 covers 13 residues. The germline V and J ends were trimmed by 8 bases and 9 bases, with 17 bases remaining between them. The germline CDR1 and CDR2 sequences are MNHEY and SVGEGT.

This clonotype was found many times. This rearrangement joins TRBV7-2 to TRBJ2-4, with unresolved D. The CDR3 totals 11 residues. V gave up 8 bases and J gave up 6 bases, with 8 bases separating them. Germline CDR1 reads SGHTA; CDR2 reads FQGNSA. The chain's CDR3 is CASLQTNIQYF. The CDR3 DNA reads TGTGCCAGCCTACAGACAAACATTCAGTACTTC.

This CDR3 is CASSPTGTSGAGADTQYF. CDR3 sequence (DNA): TGTGCCAGCAGTCCAACCGGGACTAGCGGAGCTGGGGCAGATACGCAGTATTTT. The V call is TRBV6-4, the J call TRBJ2-3, with TRBD2 matching 11 bases. CDR3 length: 18 residues. Trimming took 5 bases from V and 4 from J; bases not matched to a gene: 14. Germline-derived CDR1 and CDR2 are MRHNA and SNTAGT.

The chain links TRBV4-3 to TRBJ2-7; a weak D match, TRBD2 (5 bases). The CDR3 length is 15 residues. V was shortened by 0 bases and J by 6 bases, with 15 bases between the two germline ends. Germline lookup yields CDR1 LGHNA and CDR2 YSLEER. CDR3 in DNA: TGCGCCAGCAGCCAAGATCGGGGTAGCCCAGCCGAGCAGTACTTC. Translating it yields CASSQDRGSPAEQYF.

This clonotype has ten or more counts. CDR3 sequence reads: CSARTGGSPGELFF. The CDR3 DNA is TGCAGTGCGAGGACAGGGGGCTCTCCCGGGGAGCTGTTTTTT. The chain uses TRBV20-1 and TRBJ2-2, with 11 bases matching TRBD1. CDR1 and CDR2 (germline): DFQATT, SNEGSKA (reference sequence). The CDR3 sequence is 14 residues long. The junction had 6 bases not matched to a gene; V was cut back by 6 bases and J by 6 bases.

This clonotype was found many times. This sequence joins TRBV7-2 and TRBJ2-4; 7 nucleotides match TRBD2. After removal of 6 bases from V and 6 bases from J, the junction contained 11 bases not matched to a gene. The CDR3 runs 15 residues. Germline CDR1 and CDR2: SGHTA and FQGNSA. The chain's CDR3 is CASRSSGQRGNIQYF. The DNA for the CDR3 is TGTGCCAGCAGATCATCGGGCCAGCGGGGAAACATTCAGTACTTC. Drawing the rest from reference TRBV7-2 and TRBJ2-4, the complete variable domain is GAGVSQSPSNKVTEKGKDVELRCDPISGHTALYWYRQSLGQGLEFLIYFQGNSAPDKSGLPSDRFSAERTGGSVSTLTIQRTQQEDSAVYLCASRSSGQRGNIQYFGAGTRLSVL.

This clonotype was picked up a small number of times. The J gene is TRBJ2-1, the V gene TRBV24-1; 7 nucleotides line up with TRBD1. This CDR3 comprises 14 residues. V gave up 3 bases and J gave up 8 bases; unmatched junction bases: 6. CDR1 KGHDR and CDR2 SFDVKD come from the germline V gene. The CDR3 DNA sequence: TGTGCCACCAGTGATAGACAGGGCCGGGATGAGCAGTTCTTC. Residues: CATSDRQGRDEQFF.

The chain joins TRBV12-3 or TRBV12-4 to TRBJ2-4; a possible D gene is TRBD2 (5 bases). The CDR3 is 14 residues long. V lost 3 bases and J 0 bases, leaving 6 bases between the germline ends. This CDR3 is CASSFREAKNIQYF. The CDR3 DNA is TGTGCCAGCAGTTTCCGGGAAGCCAAAAACATTCAGTACTTC.

The genes are TRBV9 and TRBJ2-5; D gene uncertain. Germline assignment: CDR1 SGDLS and CDR2 YYNGEE. Between the trimmed V and J ends, which lost 4 bases and 2 bases, there was a span of 9 bases. This CDR3 is built from 13 residues. CDR3 amino acids: CASSPARQETQYF. In DNA form, the CDR3 reads TGTGCCAGCAGCCCCGCAAGGCAAGAGACCCAGTACTTC.

This clonotype was detected many times. This chain connects TRBV6-2 or TRBV6-3 to TRBJ1-1, with no clear D. Germline V gene sequence: CDR1 MNHEY, CDR2 SVGEGT. Trimming left V 2 bases short and J 12 bases short, with 16 bases between. The CDR3 runs to 13 residues. CDR3 amino acids: CASSYLTGSMTFF. CDR3 in DNA: TGTGCCAGCAGTTACCTAACGGGCAGTATGACTTTCTTT.

This clonotype appeared a few times. The genes are TRBV5-6 and TRBJ2-5; D possibly corresponds to TRBD1 (5 bases). Germline loops: CDR1 SGHDT, CDR2 YYEEEE. Trimming shortened V by 5 bases and J by 0 bases, and 14 bases separated the two germline ends. The CDR3 length is 15 residues. The CDR3 protein is CASSSFWGNQETQYF. The CDR3 bases are TGTGCCAGCAGTTCCTTCTGGGGCAACCAAGAGACCCAGTACTTC.